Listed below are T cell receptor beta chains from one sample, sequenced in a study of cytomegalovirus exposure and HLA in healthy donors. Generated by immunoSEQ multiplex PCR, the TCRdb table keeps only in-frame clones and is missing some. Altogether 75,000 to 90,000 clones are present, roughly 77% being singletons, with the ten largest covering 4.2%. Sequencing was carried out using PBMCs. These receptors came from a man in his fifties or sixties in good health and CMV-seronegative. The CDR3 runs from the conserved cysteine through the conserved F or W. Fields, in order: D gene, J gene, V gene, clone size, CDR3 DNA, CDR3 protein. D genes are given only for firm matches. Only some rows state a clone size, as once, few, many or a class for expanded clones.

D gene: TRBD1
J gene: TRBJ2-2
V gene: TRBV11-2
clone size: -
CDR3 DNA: TGTGCCAGCAGCCGATCTCTTGACAGGGTCACCGGGGAGCTGTTTTTT
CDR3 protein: CASSRSLDRVTGELFF

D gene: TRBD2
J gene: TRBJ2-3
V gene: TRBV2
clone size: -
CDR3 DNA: TGTGCCAGCAGTGGGAGCGGGGGGGTCGTTAAAGATACGCAGTATTTT
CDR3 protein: CASSGSGGVVKDTQYF

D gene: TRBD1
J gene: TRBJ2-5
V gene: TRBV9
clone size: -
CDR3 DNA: TGTGCCAGCAGCGCGGGGACAGGGGGCGGATGGGAGCAGTACTTC
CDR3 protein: CASSAGTGGGWEQYF

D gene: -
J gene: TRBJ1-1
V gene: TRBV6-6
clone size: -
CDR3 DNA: TGTGCCATCCCGGTGGGGGGTCCTGAAGCTTTCTTT
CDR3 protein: CAIPVGGPEAFF

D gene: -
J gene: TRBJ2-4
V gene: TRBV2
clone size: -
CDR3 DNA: TGTGCCAGCAAAGACAGTTTAGTAGCCAAAAACATTCAGTACTTC
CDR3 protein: CASKDSLVAKNIQYF

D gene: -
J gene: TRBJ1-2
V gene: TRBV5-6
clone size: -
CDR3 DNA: TGTGCCAGCAGCATTACAGGGTTTGACTACACCTTC
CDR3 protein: CASSITGFDYTF

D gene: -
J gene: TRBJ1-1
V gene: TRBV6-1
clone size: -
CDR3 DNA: TGTGCCAGCAGAAACCGGGGGGCCACTGAAGCTTTCTTT
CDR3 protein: CASRNRGATEAFF

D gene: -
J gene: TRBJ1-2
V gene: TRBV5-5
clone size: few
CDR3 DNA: TGTGCCAGCAGCTTTAACCTCGACAGTCTAGGCTACACCTTC
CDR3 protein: CASSFNLDSLGYTF

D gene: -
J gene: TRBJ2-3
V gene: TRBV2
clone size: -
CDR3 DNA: TGTGCCAGCAGTGAATGGACTTCTAGCACAGATACGCAGTATTTT
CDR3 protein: CASSEWTSSTDTQYF

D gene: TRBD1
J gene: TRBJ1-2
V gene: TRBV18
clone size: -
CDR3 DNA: TGTGCCAGCTCACCGGGGGGACAGGGGAGCACCTATGGCTACACCTTC
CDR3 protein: CASSPGGQGSTYGYTF

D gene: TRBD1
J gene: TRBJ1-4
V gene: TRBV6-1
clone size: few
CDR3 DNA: TGTGCCAGCATCCTGGACAGGGGGGATGAAAAACTGTTTTTT
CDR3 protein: CASILDRGDEKLFF

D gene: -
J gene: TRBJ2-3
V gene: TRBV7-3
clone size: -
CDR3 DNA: TGTGCCAGCAGCTTAAACCGGGGGAGCACAGATACGCAGTATTTT
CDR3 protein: CASSLNRGSTDTQYF

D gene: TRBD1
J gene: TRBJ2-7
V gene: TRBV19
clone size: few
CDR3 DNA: TGTGCCAGTAGTCCGGGACAGGGAGGCTACGAGCAGTACTTC
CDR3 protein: CASSPGQGGYEQYF

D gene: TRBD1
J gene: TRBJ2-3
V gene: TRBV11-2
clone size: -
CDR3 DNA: TGTGCCAGCAGCATATACAGGGGATTGACAGATACGCAGTATTTT
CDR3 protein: CASSIYRGLTDTQYF

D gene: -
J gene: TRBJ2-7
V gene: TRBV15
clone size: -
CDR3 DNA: TGTGCCACCAGCACATACAGGAGACTCTACGAGCAGTACTTC
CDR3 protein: CATSTYRRLYEQYF

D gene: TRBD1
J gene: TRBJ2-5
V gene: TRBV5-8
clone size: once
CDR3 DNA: TGTGCCAGCAGCCCGGCCCTGGGGACAGGGGGATTTGAGACCCAGTACTTC
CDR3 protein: CASSPALGTGGFETQYF

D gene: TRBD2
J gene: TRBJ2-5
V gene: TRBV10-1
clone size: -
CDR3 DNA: TGCGCCAAACTAGCGGAAGAGACCCAGTACTTC
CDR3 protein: CAKLAEETQYF

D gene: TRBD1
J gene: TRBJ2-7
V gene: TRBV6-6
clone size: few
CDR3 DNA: TGTGCCAGCAGTTACGCCAGGACAGGGTCGGGAGAGCAGTACTTC
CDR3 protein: CASSYARTGSGEQYF

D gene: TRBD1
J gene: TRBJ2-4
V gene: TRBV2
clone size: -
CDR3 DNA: TGTGCCAGCAGCCTAAACACAGGGGGGAACATTCAGTACTTC
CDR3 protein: CASSLNTGGNIQYF

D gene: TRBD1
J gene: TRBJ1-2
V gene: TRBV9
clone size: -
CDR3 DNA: TGTGCCAGCAGTGCCGATCTCCGGGACAGGGGGCGGCACTATGGCTACACCTTC
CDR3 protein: CASSADLRDRGRHYGYTF

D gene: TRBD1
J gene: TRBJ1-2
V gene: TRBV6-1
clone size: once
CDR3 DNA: TGTGCCAGCAGCGGAGGACAGGTCTGGGGCTATGGCTACACCTTC
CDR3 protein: CASSGGQVWGYGYTF

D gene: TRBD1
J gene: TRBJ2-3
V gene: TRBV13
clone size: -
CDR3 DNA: TGTGCCAGCAGCTTAGCGGACAGGGCTGCAGATACGCAGTATTTT
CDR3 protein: CASSLADRAADTQYF

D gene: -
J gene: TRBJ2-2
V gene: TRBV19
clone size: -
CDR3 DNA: TGTGCCAGTAGTTATGTGGGCTTCCGGGAGCTGTTTTTT
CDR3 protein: CASSYVGFRELFF

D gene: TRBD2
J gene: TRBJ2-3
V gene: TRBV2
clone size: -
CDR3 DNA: TGTGCCAGCATAGGTGGCCGACGAAGCGGGGGTGATACGCAGTATTTT
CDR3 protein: CASIGGRRSGGDTQYF

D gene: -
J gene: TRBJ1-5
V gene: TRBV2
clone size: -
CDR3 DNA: TGTGCCAGCAGTGTAGGAGGGGCGAGGGGAAGGGTCAATCAGCCCCAGCATTTT
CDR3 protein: CASSVGGARGRVNQPQHF

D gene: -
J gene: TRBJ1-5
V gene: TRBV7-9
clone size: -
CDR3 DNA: TGTTCCAGCAGCTTAGGAGGGAATCAGCCCCAGCATTTT
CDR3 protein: CSSSLGGNQPQHF

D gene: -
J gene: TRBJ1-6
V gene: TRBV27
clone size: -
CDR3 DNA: TGTGCCAGCAGCTCGTGGGACGCGGGGATTTCACCCCTCCACTTT
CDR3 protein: CASSSWDAGISPLHF

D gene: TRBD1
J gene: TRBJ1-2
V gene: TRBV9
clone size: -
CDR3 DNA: TGTGCCAGCAGCTCTCGGGACAGGGGGAGATATGGCTACACCTTC
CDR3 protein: CASSSRDRGRYGYTF

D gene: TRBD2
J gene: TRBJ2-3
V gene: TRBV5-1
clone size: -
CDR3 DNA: TGCGCCAGCAGCTTAGGACTAGCGGGAACAGATACGCAGTATTTT
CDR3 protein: CASSLGLAGTDTQYF

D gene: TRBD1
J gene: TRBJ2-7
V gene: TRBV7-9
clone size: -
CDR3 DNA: TGTGCCAGCAGCGATCCGGGACAGGGGGACTACGAGCAGTACTTC
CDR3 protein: CASSDPGQGDYEQYF

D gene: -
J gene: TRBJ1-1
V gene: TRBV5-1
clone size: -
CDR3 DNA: TGCGCCAGCGGCGGTGGGGGGGGGACCACTGAAGCTTTCTTT
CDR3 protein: CASGGGGGTTEAFF

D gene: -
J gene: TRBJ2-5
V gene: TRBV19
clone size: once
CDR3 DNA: TGTGCCAGTAGTAGTACCCGGGGGGCCAGAGAGACCCAGTACTTC
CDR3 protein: CASSSTRGARETQYF

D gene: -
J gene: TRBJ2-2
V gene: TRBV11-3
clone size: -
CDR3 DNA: TGTGCCAGCCGCGGGGACAGTCCGGCCGGGGAGCTGTTTTTT
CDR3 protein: CASRGDSPAGELFF

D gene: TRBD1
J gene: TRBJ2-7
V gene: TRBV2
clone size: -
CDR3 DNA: TGTGCCAGCAGGGGTTCGGGACAGCGGTACGAGCAGTACTTC
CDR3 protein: CASRGSGQRYEQYF

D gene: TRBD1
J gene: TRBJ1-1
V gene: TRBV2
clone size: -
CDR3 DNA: TGTGCCAGCCTCGGACAGGGGCGACTGAACACTGAAGCTTTCTTT
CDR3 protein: CASLGQGRLNTEAFF

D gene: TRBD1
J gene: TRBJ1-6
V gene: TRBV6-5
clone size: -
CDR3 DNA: TGTGCCAGCAGCCGACAGGGAAGAAATAATTCACCCCTCCACTTT
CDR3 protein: CASSRQGRNNSPLHF

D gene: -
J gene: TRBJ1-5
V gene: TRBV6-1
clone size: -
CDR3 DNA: TGTGCCAGCAGTGAAGCGACAGGAGGTTATAGCAATCAGCCCCAGCATTTT
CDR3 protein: CASSEATGGYSNQPQHF

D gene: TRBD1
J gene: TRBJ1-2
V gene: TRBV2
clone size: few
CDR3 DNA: TGTGCCAGCAGTCCTACCCAGGGGGCCGGGGGCTACACCTTC
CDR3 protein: CASSPTQGAGGYTF

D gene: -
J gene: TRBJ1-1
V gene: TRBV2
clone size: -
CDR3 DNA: TGTGCCAGCAGTGTACCAGGGGAAATGAACACTGAAGCTTTCTTT
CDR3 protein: CASSVPGEMNTEAFF

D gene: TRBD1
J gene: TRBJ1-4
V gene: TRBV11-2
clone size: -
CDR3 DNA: TGTGCCAGCAGCTTACGCCACCGGGACAGGCCAAATGAAAAACTGTTTTTT
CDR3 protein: CASSLRHRDRPNEKLFF

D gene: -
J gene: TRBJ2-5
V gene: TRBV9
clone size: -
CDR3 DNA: TGTGCCAGCAGCGTAGGGCAGGGCGGCAGAGAGACCCAGTACTTC
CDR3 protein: CASSVGQGGRETQYF

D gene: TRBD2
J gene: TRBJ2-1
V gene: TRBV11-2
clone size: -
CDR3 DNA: TGTGCCAGCAGCTTAGCGACCCCCGGGACTAGCGGACACAATGAGCAGTTCTTC
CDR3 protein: CASSLATPGTSGHNEQFF